Shown below are 8 T cell receptor beta chains from a single sample sequenced in a study of shared clonotypes between healthy human individuals (dated by TCRdb to the early 2020s). The library was built by means of the immunoSEQ multiplex PCR assay. Entries here come from immuneACCESS through TCRdb and include only in-frame sequences with V and J called. Some clones fail to appear in such tables; in the studies checked, an unresolved V gene covers under half of the shortfall, and the cause of the remainder is unknown. Counted in this sample were 1,400,000 or so clones; 98% of them appeared once. Jointly, the top ten make up 0.36% of the sample. The sample taken for sequencing was naive CD4+ T cells sorted from blood. The cell subset or site label corresponds to: CD45RA+ positively selected. Source of these receptors: a young man in good health.

The J gene is TRBJ2-3, the V gene TRBV30; D ambiguous. CDR3 length: 13 residues. Germline assignment: CDR1 GTSNPN and CDR2 SVGIG (reference sequence). Trimming took off 2 bases at V and 3 bases at J, with 9 bases between the two ends. Here the CDR3 reads CAWSPLGTDTQYF. The DNA for the CDR3 is TGTGCCTGGAGTCCCTTAGGGACAGATACGCAGTATTTT.

The chain links TRBV28 to TRBJ1-2, with TRBD1 as a possible D gene (5 bases). CDR3 length: 16 residues. Germline assignment: CDR1 MDHEN and CDR2 SYDVKM. Trimming took off 1 base at V and 8 bases at J, with 20 bases between the two ends. This CDR3 is CASSLLTAKIPGGYTF. The CDR3 bases are TGTGCCAGCAGTTTATTGACAGCGAAGATTCCTGGGGGCTACACCTTC.

The chain couples TRBV5-4 to TRBJ2-7; 11 nucleotides agree with TRBD2. Germline CDR1 SGHNT, CDR2 YYREEE (reference sequence). V lost 2 bases and J lost 6; bases outside the gene matches: 4. CDR3 size: 14 residues. This chain's CDR3 is CASSLRTSGLEQYF. The DNA of the CDR3 is TGTGCCAGCAGCTTACGGACTAGCGGGCTCGAGCAGTACTTC.

The chain employs TRBV11-3 and TRBJ2-1; 10 bases align to TRBD2. This CDR3 is built from 20 residues. Germline assignment: CDR1 SGHNT and CDR2 YENEEA. With 0 bases clipped from V and 9 bases from J, the junction kept 20 bases outside the gene matches. CDR3 protein: CASSLEGTGILAGVSTEQFF. CDR3 coding DNA: TGTGCCAGCAGCTTAGAGGGGACAGGAATCCTAGCGGGAGTCTCCACTGAGCAGTTCTTC.

The rearrangement joins TRBV27 to TRBJ2-3; the match to TRBD1 covers 8 bases. The CDR3 has 15 amino acids. CDR1 and CDR2 from the germline V gene are MNHEY and SMNVEV (reference sequence). V lost 3 bases and J lost 11; bases outside the gene matches: 13. Here the CDR3 DNA reads TGTGCCAGCAGTTTCGGCCAGGGGGCCTCCGGTAGGCAGTATTTT. It is translated as CASSFGQGASGRQYF.

V gene TRBV7-9 combines with J gene TRBJ1-3, with 10 positions matching TRBD1. V was clipped by 5 bases and J by 0 bases; unmatched bases: 4. Germline V gives CDR1 SEHNR, CDR2 FQNEAQ (reference sequence). The length of the CDR3 is 16 residues. CDR3 protein: CASSARQGASGNTIYF. The CDR3 nucleotides read TGTGCCAGCAGCGCCCGACAGGGGGCCTCTGGAAACACCATATATTTT.

The chain links TRBV10-1 to TRBJ2-7; D call uncertain. With 8 bases removed from V and 2 bases from J, the gap between germline ends came to 13 bases. Germline values: CDR1 WNHNN, CDR2 SYGVQD (reference sequence). The CDR3 is 13 residues long. The CDR3 loop is CASGSQDPYEQYF. The DNA of the CDR3 is TGCGCCAGCGGAAGCCAGGACCCCTACGAGCAGTACTTC.

The rearrangement links TRBV6-5 to TRBJ2-6, with D unclear. With 0 bases removed from V and 0 bases from J, the gap between germline ends came to 3 bases. This CDR3 contains 15 residues. CDR1 is MNHEY, CDR2 SVGAGI, per germline. CDR3 in DNA: TGTGCCAGCAGTTACTCAGACTCTGGGGCCAACGTCCTGACTTTC. Residues: CASSYSDSGANVLTF.